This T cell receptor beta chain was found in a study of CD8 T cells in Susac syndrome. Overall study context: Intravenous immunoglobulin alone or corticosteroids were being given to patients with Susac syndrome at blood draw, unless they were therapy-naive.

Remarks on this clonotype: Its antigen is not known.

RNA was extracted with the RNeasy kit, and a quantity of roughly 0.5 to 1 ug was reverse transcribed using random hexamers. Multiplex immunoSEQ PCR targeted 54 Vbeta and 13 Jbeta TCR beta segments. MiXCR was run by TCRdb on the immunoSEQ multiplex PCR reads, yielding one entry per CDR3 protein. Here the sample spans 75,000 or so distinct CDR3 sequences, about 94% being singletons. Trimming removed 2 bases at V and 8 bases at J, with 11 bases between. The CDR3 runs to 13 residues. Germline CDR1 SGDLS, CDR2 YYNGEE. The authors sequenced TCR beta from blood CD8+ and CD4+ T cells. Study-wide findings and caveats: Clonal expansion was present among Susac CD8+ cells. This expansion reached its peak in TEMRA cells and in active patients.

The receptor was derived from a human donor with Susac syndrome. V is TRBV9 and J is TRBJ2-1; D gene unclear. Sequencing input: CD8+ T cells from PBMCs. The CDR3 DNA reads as TGTGCCAGCAGCGTGGATCAAAACTATGAGCAGTTCTTC. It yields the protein CASSVDQNYEQFF.